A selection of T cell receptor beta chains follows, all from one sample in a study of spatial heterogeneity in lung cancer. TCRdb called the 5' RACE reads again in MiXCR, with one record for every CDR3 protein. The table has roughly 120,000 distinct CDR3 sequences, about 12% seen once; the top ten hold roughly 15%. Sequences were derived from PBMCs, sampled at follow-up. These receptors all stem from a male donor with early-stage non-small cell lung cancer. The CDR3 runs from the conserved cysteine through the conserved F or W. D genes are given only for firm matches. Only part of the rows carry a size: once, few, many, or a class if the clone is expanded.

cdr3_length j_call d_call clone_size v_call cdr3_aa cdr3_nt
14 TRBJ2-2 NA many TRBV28 CASNWGANTGELFF TGTGCCAGCAATTGGGGAGCGAACACCGGGGAGCTGTTTTTT
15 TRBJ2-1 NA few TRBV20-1 CSAREKGMGYNEQFF TGCAGTGCTAGAGAAAAGGGAATGGGCTACAATGAGCAGTTCTTC
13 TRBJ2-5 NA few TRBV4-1 CASSPGGQETQYF TGCGCCAGCAGCCCTGGCGGGCAAGAGACCCAGTACTTC
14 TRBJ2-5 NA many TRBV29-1 CSVDWLRAGETQYF TGCAGCGTTGATTGGTTAAGGGCTGGGGAGACCCAGTACTTC
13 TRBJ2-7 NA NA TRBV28 CASSPSGSYEQYF TGTGCCAGCAGTCCGTCTGGGTCCTACGAGCAGTACTTC
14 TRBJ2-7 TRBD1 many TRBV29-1 CSVQPGQGLGEQYF TGCAGCGTACAACCGGGACAGGGATTGGGCGAGCAGTACTTC
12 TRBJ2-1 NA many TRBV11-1 CASSFTRMEQFF TGTGCCAGCAGCTTTACTAGGATGGAGCAGTTCTTC
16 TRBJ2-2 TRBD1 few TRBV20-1 CSARGGQGDSWGELFF TGCAGTGCTAGAGGAGGACAGGGAGATTCTTGGGGGGAGCTGTTTTTT
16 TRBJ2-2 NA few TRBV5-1 CASSFLGTTNTGELFF TGCGCCAGCAGCTTCCTAGGGACAACGAACACCGGGGAGCTGTTTTTT
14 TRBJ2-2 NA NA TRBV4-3 CASSQGRLTGELFF TGCGCCAGCAGCCAAGGAAGATTGACCGGGGAGCTGTTTTTT
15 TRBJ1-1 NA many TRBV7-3 CASSLGAEWNTEAFF TGTGCCAGCAGCTTAGGGGCAGAATGGAACACTGAAGCTTTCTTT
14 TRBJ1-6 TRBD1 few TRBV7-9 CASSLETGASPLHF TGTGCCAGCAGCTTAGAAACAGGGGCTTCACCCCTCCACTTT
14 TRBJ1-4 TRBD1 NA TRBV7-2 CASSSTGAIEKLFF TGTGCCAGCAGCTCGACAGGGGCAATCGAAAAACTGTTTTTT
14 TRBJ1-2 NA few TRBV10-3 CAISESTDLDGYTF TGTGCCATCAGTGAGTCGACAGATTTAGATGGCTACACCTTC
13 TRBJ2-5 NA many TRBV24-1 CATSDGSKGTQYF TGTGCCACCAGTGACGGAAGCAAGGGGACCCAGTACTTC
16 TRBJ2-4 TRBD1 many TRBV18 CASSPGTGGTKNIQYF TGTGCCAGCTCACCCGGGACAGGGGGCACCAAAAACATTCAGTACTTC
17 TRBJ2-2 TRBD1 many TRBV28 CASSSLTDRGRPGELFF TGTGCCAGCAGTTCCCTGACCGACAGGGGTAGACCCGGGGAGCTGTTTTTT
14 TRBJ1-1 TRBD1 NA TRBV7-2 CASSSRGRNTEAFF TGTGCCAGCAGCTCCAGGGGGCGAAACACTGAAGCTTTCTTT
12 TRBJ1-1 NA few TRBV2 CASREGVGAAFF TGTGCCAGCAGAGAAGGCGTAGGGGCGGCTTTCTTT
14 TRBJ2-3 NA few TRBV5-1 CASSLDPSQNTQYF TGCGCCAGCAGCTTGGATCCGTCTCAGAATACGCAGTATTTT
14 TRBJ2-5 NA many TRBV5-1 CASSLWAGEETQYF TGCGCCAGCAGCTTGTGGGCGGGTGAAGAGACCCAGTACTTC
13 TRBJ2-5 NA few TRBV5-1 CASSSLGQETQYF TGCGCCAGCAGCTCCCTGGGTCAAGAGACCCAGTACTTC
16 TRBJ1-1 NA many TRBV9 CASSPTFPQGEGEAFF TGTGCCAGCAGCCCCACTTTTCCGCAGGGCGAGGGCGAAGCTTTCTTT
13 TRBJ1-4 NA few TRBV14 CASRLSSTEKLFF TGTGCCAGCAGGCTCAGTAGCACGGAAAAACTGTTTTTT
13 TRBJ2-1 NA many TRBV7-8 CASSLGSYNEQFF TGTGCCAGCAGCTTAGGCTCCTACAATGAGCAGTTCTTC
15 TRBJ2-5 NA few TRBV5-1 CASSLALTPQETQYF TGCGCCAGCAGCTTGGCCTTGACTCCCCAAGAGACCCAGTACTTC
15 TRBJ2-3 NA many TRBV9 CASSRGDRAADTQYF TGTGCCAGCAGCAGAGGGGATAGGGCCGCAGATACGCAGTATTTT
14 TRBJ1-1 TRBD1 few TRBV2 CASSDSPAGGTAFF TGTGCCAGCAGTGATAGCCCGGCAGGGGGCACAGCTTTCTTT
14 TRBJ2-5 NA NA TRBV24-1 CATSDPGRQETQYF TGTGCCACCAGTGATCCAGGGAGGCAAGAGACCCAGTACTTC
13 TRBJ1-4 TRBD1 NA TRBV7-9 CASSFNRGEKLFF TGTGCCAGCAGCTTTAACAGGGGTGAAAAACTGTTTTTT
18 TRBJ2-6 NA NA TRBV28 CASSLDLTSSSGANVLTF TGTGCCAGCAGTTTAGATTTGACCTCTAGCTCTGGGGCCAACGTCCTGACTTTC
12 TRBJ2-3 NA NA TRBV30 CAWSVSPDTQYF TGTGCCTGGAGTGTATCCCCAGATACGCAGTATTTT
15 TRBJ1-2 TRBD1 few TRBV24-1 CATSEAGTGIYGYTF TGTGCCACCAGTGAGGCCGGGACAGGGATCTATGGCTACACCTTC
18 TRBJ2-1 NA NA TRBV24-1 CATSPGALRGRVDNEQFF TGTGCCACCAGTCCCGGGGCCCTTCGGGGGCGCGTCGACAATGAGCAGTTCTTC
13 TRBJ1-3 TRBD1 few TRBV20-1 CSVKQGTGNTIYF TGCAGTGTTAAACAGGGGACTGGAAACACCATATATTTT
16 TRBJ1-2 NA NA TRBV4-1 CASSQGIHGSNYGYTF TGCGCCAGCAGCCAAGGAATTCATGGGTCTAACTATGGCTACACCTTC
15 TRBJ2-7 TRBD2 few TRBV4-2 CASSQEAGDSYEQYF TGTGCCAGCAGCCAGGAAGCGGGGGACTCCTACGAGCAGTACTTC
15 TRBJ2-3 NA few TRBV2 CASSARRISTDTQYF TGTGCCAGCAGTGCCAGGAGAATTAGCACAGATACTCAGTATTTT
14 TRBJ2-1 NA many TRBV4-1 CASGPWGRHNEQFF TGCGCCAGCGGCCCTTGGGGCCGGCACAATGAGCAGTTCTTC
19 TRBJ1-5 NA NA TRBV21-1 CASSKRGTGAIAGNQPQHF TGTGCCAGCAGCAAGCGCGGGACAGGGGCAATAGCTGGCAATCAGCCCCAGCATTTT
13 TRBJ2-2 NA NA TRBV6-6 CASRPDLTGELFF TGTGCCAGCAGACCTGACCTCACCGGGGAGCTGTTTTTT
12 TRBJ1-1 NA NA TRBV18 CASSSLQGTTFF TGTGCCAGCTCAAGCCTACAAGGGACGACTTTCTTT
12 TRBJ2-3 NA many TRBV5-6 CASRGRTDTQYF TGTGCCAGCAGGGGGCGCACAGATACGCAGTATTTT
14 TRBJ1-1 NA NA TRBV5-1 CASKGGGSNTEAFF TGCGCCAGCAAAGGGGGGGGCAGTAACACTGAAGCTTTCTTT
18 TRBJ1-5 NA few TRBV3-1 CASSQDSTGPYSNQPQHF TGTGCCAGCAGCCAAGACTCGACAGGCCCCTATAGCAATCAGCCCCAGCATTTT
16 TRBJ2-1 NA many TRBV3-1 CASSRTGTRKGNEQFF TGTGCCAGCAGCCGAACCGGGACAAGGAAGGGGAATGAGCAGTTCTTC
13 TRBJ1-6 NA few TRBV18 CASSPGSNSPLHF TGTGCCAGCTCGCCCGGGAGTAATTCACCCCTCCACTTT
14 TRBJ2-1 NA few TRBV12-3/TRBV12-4 CASTLGGGVNEQFF TGTGCCAGCACCTTAGGAGGGGGGGTTAATGAGCAGTTCTTC
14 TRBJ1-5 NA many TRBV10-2 CASSTQGSNQPQHF TGCGCCAGCAGCACCCAGGGGAGCAATCAGCCCCAGCATTTT
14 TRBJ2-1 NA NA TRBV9 CASSVEVLRNEQFF TGTGCCAGCAGCGTAGAGGTACTTCGAAATGAGCAGTTCTTC
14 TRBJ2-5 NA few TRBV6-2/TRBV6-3 CASNKGDVQETQYF TGTGCCAGCAACAAGGGGGACGTCCAAGAGACCCAGTACTTC
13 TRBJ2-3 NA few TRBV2 CASSVAPVRTQYF TGTGCCAGCAGTGTGGCACCGGTCCGTACGCAGTATTTT
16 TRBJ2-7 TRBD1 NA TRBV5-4 CASSAGTGTLDYEQYF TGTGCCAGCAGCGCCGGGACAGGGACCCTCGACTACGAGCAGTACTTC
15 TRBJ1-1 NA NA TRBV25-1 CASSAPTGGNTEAFF TGTGCCAGCAGTGCCCCGACAGGTGGGAACACTGAAGCTTTCTTT